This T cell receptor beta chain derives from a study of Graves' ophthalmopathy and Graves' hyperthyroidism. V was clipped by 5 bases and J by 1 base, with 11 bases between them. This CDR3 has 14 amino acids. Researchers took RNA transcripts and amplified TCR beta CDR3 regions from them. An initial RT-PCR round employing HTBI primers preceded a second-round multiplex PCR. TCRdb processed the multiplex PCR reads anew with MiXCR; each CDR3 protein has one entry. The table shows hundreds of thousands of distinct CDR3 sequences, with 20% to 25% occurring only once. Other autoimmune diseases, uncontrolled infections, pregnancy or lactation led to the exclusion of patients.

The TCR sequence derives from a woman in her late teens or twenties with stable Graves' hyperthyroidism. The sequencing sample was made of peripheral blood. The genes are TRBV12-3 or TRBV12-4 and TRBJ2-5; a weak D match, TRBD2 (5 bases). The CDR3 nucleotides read TGTGCCAGCAGTACACGGACTCTCCAAGAGACCCAGTACTTC. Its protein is CASSTRTLQETQYF.